Sequencing of this TCR beta chain was carried out in a study of metastatic and nonmetastatic thyroid tumors. Study-level information: Malignant thyroid and benign thyroid patients provided blood and tumor or nodule tissue whose repertoires were compared.

Original methodology: Construction of a distant-metastasis classifier for papillary thyroid cancer relied on CDR3 differences across clinicopathological groups. Via MiXCR, TCRdb re-called the PCR reads. The V and J calls were determined by TCRdb, not by the authors. This repertoire shows 30,000 to 40,000 clones, approximately 15% found once; its top ten account for 5.5% to 7.5%. This clone was picked up many times. The antigen is not known. The study, taken as a whole, reports: It was reportedly found that TCR beta diversity was significantly higher in malignant thyroid tumors than in benign nodules, a difference seen in both blood and tumor samples.

Until they underwent thyroid surgery, no patient had received any treatment. Sequencing was carried out using blood. The clonotype was recovered from a female donor with papillary thyroid cancer or a benign thyroid nodule (not recorded which). Some clones in this sample may be carry-over from other donors' samples.

In DNA, the CDR3 is TGTGCCAGCAGCCCAAACCCGGGGGAGCAGTTCTTC. Its protein is CASSPNPGEQFF. V usage is TRBV5-4 and J usage is TRBJ2-1, with a possible D match to TRBD2 (5 bases). The V gene lost 4 bases and the J gene lost 10 bases, with 12 bases spanning the gap. The CDR3 contains 12 residues. Germline V gene lookup returns CDR1 SGHNT and CDR2 YYREEE (reference sequence).